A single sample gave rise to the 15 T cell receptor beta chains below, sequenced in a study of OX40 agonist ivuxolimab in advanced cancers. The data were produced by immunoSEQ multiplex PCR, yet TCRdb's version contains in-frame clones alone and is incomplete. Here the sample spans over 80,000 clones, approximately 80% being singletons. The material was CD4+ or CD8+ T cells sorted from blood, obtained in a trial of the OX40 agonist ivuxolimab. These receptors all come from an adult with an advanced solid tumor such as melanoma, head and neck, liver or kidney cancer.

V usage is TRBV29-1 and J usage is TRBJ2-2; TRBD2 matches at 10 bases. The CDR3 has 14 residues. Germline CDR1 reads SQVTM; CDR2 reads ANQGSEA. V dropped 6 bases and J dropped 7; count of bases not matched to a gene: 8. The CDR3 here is CSVASGRSNGELFF. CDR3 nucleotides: TGCAGCGTAGCTAGCGGGAGATCAAACGGGGAGCTGTTTTTT.

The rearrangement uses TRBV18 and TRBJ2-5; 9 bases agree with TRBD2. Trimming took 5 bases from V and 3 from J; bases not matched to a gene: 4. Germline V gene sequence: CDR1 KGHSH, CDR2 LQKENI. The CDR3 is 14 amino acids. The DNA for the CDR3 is TGTGCCAGCTCATCGATAGCGGGAGAAGAGACCCAGTACTTC. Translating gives CASSSIAGEETQYF.

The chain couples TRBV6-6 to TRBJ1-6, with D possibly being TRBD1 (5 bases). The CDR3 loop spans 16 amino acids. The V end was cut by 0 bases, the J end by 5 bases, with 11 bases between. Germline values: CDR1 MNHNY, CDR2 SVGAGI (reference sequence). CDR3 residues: CASSYSRGGNNSPLHF. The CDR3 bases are TGTGCCAGCAGTTACTCGCGGGGGGGAAATAATTCACCCCTCCACTTT.

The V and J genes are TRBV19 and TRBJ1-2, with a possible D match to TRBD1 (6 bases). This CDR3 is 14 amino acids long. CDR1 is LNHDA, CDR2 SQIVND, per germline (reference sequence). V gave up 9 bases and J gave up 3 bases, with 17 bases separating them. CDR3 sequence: CASRNLQGDYGYTF. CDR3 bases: TGTGCCAGCAGGAACTTACAGGGAGACTATGGCTACACCTTC.

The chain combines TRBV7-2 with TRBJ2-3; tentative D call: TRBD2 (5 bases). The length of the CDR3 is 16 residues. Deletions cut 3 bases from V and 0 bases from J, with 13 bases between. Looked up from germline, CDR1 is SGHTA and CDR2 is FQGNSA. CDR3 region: CASSFDRDTSTDTQYF. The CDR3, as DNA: TGTGCCAGCAGCTTCGACCGGGATACTAGCACAGATACGCAGTATTTT.

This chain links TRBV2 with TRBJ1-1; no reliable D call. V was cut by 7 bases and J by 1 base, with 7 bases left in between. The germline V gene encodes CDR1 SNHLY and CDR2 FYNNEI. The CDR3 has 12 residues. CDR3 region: CASKRENTEAFF. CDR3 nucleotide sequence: TGTGCCAGCAAAAGGGAGAACACTGAAGCTTTCTTT. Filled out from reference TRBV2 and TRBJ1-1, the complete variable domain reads EPEVTQTPSHQVTQMGQEVILRCVPISNHLYFYWYRQILGQKVEFLVSFYNNEISEKSEIFDDQFSVERPDGSNFTLKIRSTKLEDSAMYFCASKRENTEAFFGQGTRLTVV.

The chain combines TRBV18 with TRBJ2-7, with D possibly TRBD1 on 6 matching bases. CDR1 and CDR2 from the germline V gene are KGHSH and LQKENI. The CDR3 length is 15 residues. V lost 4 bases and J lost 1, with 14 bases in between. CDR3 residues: CASSLRGGESYEQYF. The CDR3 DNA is TGTGCCAGCTCACTCAGGGGCGGAGAGTCCTACGAGCAGTACTTC.

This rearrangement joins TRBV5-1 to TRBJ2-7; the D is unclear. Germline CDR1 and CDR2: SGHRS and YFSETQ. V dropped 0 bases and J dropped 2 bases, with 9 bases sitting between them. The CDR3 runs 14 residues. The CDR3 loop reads CASSLGGEPYEQYF. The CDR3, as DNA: TGCGCCAGCAGCTTGGGTGGGGAACCCTACGAGCAGTACTTC. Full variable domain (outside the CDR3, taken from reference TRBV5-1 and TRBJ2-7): KAGVTQTPRYLIKTRGQQVTLSCSPISGHRSVSWYQQTPGQGLQFLFEYFSETQRNKGNFPGRFSGRQFSNSRSEMNVSTLELGDSALYLCASSLGGEPYEQYFGPGTRLTVT.

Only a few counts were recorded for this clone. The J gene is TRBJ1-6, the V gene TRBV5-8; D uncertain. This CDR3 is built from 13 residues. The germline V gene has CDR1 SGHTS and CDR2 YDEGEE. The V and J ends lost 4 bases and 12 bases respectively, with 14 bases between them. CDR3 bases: TGTGCCAGCAGCCCTACCCGTAATGGACCCCTCCACTTT. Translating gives CASSPTRNGPLHF.

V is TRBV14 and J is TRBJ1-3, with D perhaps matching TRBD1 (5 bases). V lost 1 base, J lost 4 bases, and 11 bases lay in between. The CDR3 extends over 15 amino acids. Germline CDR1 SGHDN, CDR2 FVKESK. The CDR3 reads CASSQVYGGGNTIYF. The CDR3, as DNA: TGTGCCAGCAGCCAAGTATACGGGGGAGGAAACACCATATATTTT.

The DNA for the CDR3 is TGTGCCAGCGATGTTATAAATACGCAGTATTTT. Its protein product is CASDVINTQYF. This rearrangement joins TRBV7-9 to TRBJ2-3, with D uncertain. Germline CDR1 reads SEHNR; CDR2 reads FQNEAQ (reference sequence). The V gene lost 8 bases and the J gene lost 7 bases, with 10 bases spanning the gap. CDR3 size: 11 residues.

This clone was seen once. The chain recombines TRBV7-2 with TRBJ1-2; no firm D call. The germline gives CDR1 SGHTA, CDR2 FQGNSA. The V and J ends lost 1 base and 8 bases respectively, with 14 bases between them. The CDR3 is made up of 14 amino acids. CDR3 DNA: TGTGCCAGCAGCTTAGAAACGGCCGTGAGGGGCTACACCTTC. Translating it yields CASSLETAVRGYTF.

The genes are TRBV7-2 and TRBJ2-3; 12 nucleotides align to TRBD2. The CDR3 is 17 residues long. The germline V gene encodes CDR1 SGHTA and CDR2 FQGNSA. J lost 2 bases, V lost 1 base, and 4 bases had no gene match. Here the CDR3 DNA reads TGTGCCAGCAGCTTAGTCGGACTAGCGGGACACACAGATACGCAGTATTTT. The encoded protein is CASSLVGLAGHTDTQYF.

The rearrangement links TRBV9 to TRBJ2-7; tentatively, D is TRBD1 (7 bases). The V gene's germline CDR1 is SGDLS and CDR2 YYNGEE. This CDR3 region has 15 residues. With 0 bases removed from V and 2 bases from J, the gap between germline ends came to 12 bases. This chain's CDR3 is CASSVDPGGTYEQYF. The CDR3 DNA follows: TGTGCCAGCAGCGTAGATCCAGGGGGGACCTACGAGCAGTACTTC.

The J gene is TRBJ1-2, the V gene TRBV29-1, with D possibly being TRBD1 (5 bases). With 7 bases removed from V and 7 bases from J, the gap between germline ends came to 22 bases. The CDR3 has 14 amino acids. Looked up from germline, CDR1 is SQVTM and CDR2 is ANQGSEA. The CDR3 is CSAAGRLGEGGYTF. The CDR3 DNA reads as TGCAGCGCCGCGGGGCGGCTGGGAGAAGGTGGCTACACCTTC. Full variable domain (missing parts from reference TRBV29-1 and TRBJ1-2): SAVISQKPSRDICQRGTSLTIQCQVDSQVTMMFWYRQQPGQSLTLIATANQGSEATYESGFVIDKFPISRPNLTFSTLTVSNMSPEDSSIYLCSAAGRLGEGGYTFGSGTRLTVV.